Listed below are T cell receptor beta chains from one sample, sequenced in a study of blood T cell repertoires in COVID-19. TCRdb's copy holds only in-frame clones and misses some; the assay was immunoSEQ multiplex PCR. The data hold 90,000 to 150,000 clones, with 85% to 90% observed a single time. The sample taken for sequencing was peripheral blood. Receptors were obtained from an elderly man with acute or convalescent COVID-19. Each CDR3 is given with its conserved first and last residue. D genes are given only for firm matches. Clone size is stated in some rows and not others, as once, few, many or a class when expanded.

- | TRBJ1-3 | TRBV6-5 | once | TGTGCCAGCAGCGTTGACAGCCTCTCTGGAAACACCATATATTTT | CASSVDSLSGNTIYF
TRBD2 | TRBJ2-1 | TRBV4-2 | - | TGTGCCAGCAGCCAAGATTTGATAGCGGGAAACAATGAGCAGTTCTTC | CASSQDLIAGNNEQFF
- | TRBJ1-2 | TRBV21-1 | once | TGTGCCAGCAGAGGTCGGGGGGTTGAGAGGGGCTACACCTTC | CASRGRGVERGYTF
- | TRBJ2-5 | TRBV5-4 | - | TGTGCCAGCAGCTTGGGACTAGTAAGCCCCTACCAAGAGACCCAGTACTTC | CASSLGLVSPYQETQYF
- | TRBJ2-2 | TRBV6-5 | - | TGTGCCAGCAGTTACTCCGGGGCAGGGGGGACCGGGGAGCTGTTTTTT | CASSYSGAGGTGELFF
- | TRBJ2-4 | TRBV11-2 | - | TGTGCCAGCAGCCCGCCGTTGACGGGGTGGGCCAAAAACATTCAGTACTTC | CASSPPLTGWAKNIQYF
- | TRBJ1-3 | TRBV5-1 | - | TGCGCCAGCAGTTTTGACAGTCAAGCTCTAAACACCATATATTTT | CASSFDSQALNTIYF
- | TRBJ2-7 | TRBV24-1 | - | TGTGCCACCAGTGATTCTTGGCAGGACGAGCAGTACTTC | CATSDSWQDEQYF
TRBD1 | TRBJ1-5 | TRBV6-5 | - | TGTGCCAGCAGGGGGACAGGGAGGATCAATCAGCCCCAGCATTTT | CASRGTGRINQPQHF
- | TRBJ2-3 | TRBV24-1 | - | TGTGCCACCAGTGATAGCAGACCGGGACAAAGCACAGATACGCAGTATTTT | CATSDSRPGQSTDTQYF
TRBD1 | TRBJ2-2 | TRBV29-1 | - | TGCAGCGTTGGGACGGGGACAGGGATCACCGGGGAGCTGTTTTTT | CSVGTGTGITGELFF
- | TRBJ1-5 | TRBV30 | - | TGTGCCTGGGGACTTGGAGGCGCGGGCAATCAGCCCCAGCATTTT | CAWGLGGAGNQPQHF
- | TRBJ2-2 | TRBV2 | many | TGTGCCAGCAGAAGATCCAGCGTTGGTGCCGGGGAGCTGTTTTTT | CASRRSSVGAGELFF
- | TRBJ1-4 | TRBV6-1 | few | TGTGCCAGCAGTGAAGCGCTGGAGGCCAGTGAAAAACTGTTTTTT | CASSEALEASEKLFF